This passage covers 28 T cell receptor beta chains from one sample sequenced in a study of blood T cells in healthy people across ages. Primers used in a second PCR of roughly 6 to 11 cycles were a sample-barcoded 5' primer and a J-beta primer mix. MiXCR was run by TCRdb on the 5' RACE reads, yielding one entry per CDR3 protein. This table has 850,000 to 1,000,000 distinct CDR3 sequences, 45% to 50% appearing once. Sequences were obtained from blood. Receptor source: a man aged 30 to 45 in good health.

This chain links TRBV2 with TRBJ1-2, with unresolved D. This CDR3 comprises 11 residues. Germline loops: CDR1 SNHLY, CDR2 FYNNEI. For the CDR3, the DNA is TGTGCGACAAGAGGCAATTATGGCTACACCTTC. Translating it yields CATRGNYGYTF.

The chain couples TRBV18 to TRBJ2-6, with D maybe TRBD1 (6 bases). The CDR3 totals 15 residues. Trimming took 3 bases from V and 2 from J, leaving 8 bases between them. Germline V lookup: CDR1 KGHSH, CDR2 LQKENI. CDR3: CASSPGQPGANVLTF. CDR3 sequence (DNA): TGTGCCAGCTCACCTGGACAGCCTGGGGCCAACGTCCTGACTTTC. Full variable domain (missing parts from reference TRBV18 and TRBJ2-6): NAGVMQNPRHLVRRRGQEARLRCSPMKGHSHVYWYRQLPEEGLKFMVYLQKENIIDESGMPKERFSAEFPKEGPSILRIQQVVRGDSAAYFCASSPGQPGANVLTFGAGSRLTVL.

The rearrangement joins TRBV24-1 to TRBJ2-2, with D possibly TRBD2 on 7 matching bases. The germline CDR1 and CDR2 sequences are KGHDR and SFDVKD. Deletions cut 5 bases from V and 0 bases from J, with 12 bases between. CDR3 length: 16 residues. Here the CDR3 reads CATSAAGAANTGELFF. The DNA for the CDR3 is TGTGCCACCAGTGCGGCGGGGGCTGCGAACACCGGGGAGCTGTTTTTT.

This clonotype was seen a few times. The J gene is TRBJ2-1, the V gene TRBV4-2; TRBD1 aligns across 10 bases. Germline V gene sequence: CDR1 LGHNA, CDR2 YNFKEQ. The CDR3 covers 18 residues. V lost 0 bases and J lost 3; bases outside the gene matches: 8. The CDR3 loop is CASSQERTGTGVYNEQFF. CDR3 bases: TGTGCCAGCAGCCAAGAAAGAACCGGGACAGGGGTCTACAATGAGCAGTTCTTC.

This clonotype was counted at least ten times. This chain links TRBV4-3 with TRBJ2-5, with 11 bases identical to TRBD2. This CDR3 has 17 residues. The trim removed 0 bases at V and 0 bases at J, leaving 3 bases unmatched. Germline V CDR1 and CDR2: LGHNA, YSLEER. The CDR3 DNA reads as TGCGCCAGCAGCCAAGAGACTAGCGGGGCGTACCAAGAGACCCAGTACTTC. It translates to CASSQETSGAYQETQYF.

This clonotype was seen only a few times. The junction and the germline gene differ at one end; a read error may be behind it. The CDR3, as DNA: TGTGCCAGCAGTCAAGCTCACGAAAAACTGTTTTTT. Encoded protein: CASSQAHEKLFF. This rearrangement joins TRBV4-2 to TRBJ1-4; D unresolved. The CDR3 is made up of 12 amino acids. Looked up from germline, CDR1 is LGHNA and CDR2 is YNFKEQ.

The chain uses TRBV20-1 and TRBJ2-5; D not certain. The CDR3 loop spans 12 amino acids. Germline values: CDR1 DFQATT, CDR2 SNEGSKA (reference sequence). The ends were cut back, 5 bases at V and 5 bases at J, with 12 bases in the middle. The CDR3 nucleotides are TGCAGTGCTGGGGTGTCTGGGGAGACCCAGTACTTC. This sequence encodes CSAGVSGETQYF.

V usage is TRBV6-5 and J usage is TRBJ2-5, with a possible D match to TRBD1 (5 bases). This CDR3 spans 14 amino acids. Germline V gene lookup returns CDR1 MNHEY and CDR2 SVGAGI. The V and J ends lost 5 bases and 2 bases respectively, with 12 bases between them. This chain's CDR3 is CASSPRQTQETQYF. DNA of the CDR3: TGTGCCAGCAGTCCGCGACAGACTCAAGAGACCCAGTACTTC.

The chain employs TRBV20-1 and TRBJ1-6; weak D call: TRBD1 (5 bases). Trimming took off 3 bases at V and 3 bases at J, with 9 bases between the two ends. CDR1 is DFQATT, CDR2 SNEGSKA, per germline (reference sequence). CDR3 length equals 14 residues. Here the CDR3 DNA reads TGCAGTGCTAGGGCCCAGGGCTATAATTCACCCCTCCACTTT. Amino acid sequence: CSARAQGYNSPLHF.

The chain joins TRBV20-1 to TRBJ2-1; possibly TRBD1 or TRBD2 for D (5 bases each). There are 16 residues in the CDR3. Trimming pared 6 bases from V and 0 bases from J, leaving 18 bases between. Looked up from germline, CDR1 is DFQATT and CDR2 is SNEGSKA (reference sequence). The CDR3 region has the DNA TGCAGTGCCTTTCTGCCGGGGCCGAGCTCCTACAATGAGCAGTTCTTC. Its protein product is CSAFLPGPSSYNEQFF.

The chain links TRBV25-1 to TRBJ2-1; D gene ambiguous. CDR1 MGHDK and CDR2 SYGVNS come from the germline V gene. Trimming removed 6 bases from V and 6 bases from J, with 12 bases in between. The CDR3 has 13 residues. This CDR3 reads CASSRPVRNEQFF. The CDR3 nucleotides read TGTGCCAGCAGCCGGCCAGTACGCAATGAGCAGTTCTTC.

This clonotype was seen more than once but under ten times. The chain recombines TRBV3-1 with TRBJ2-3, with no clear D. The germline V gene has CDR1 LGHDT and CDR2 YNNKEL (reference sequence). The CDR3 has 16 residues. V was trimmed by 0 bases and J by 4 bases, leaving 14 bases between them. CDR3 in amino acids: CASSQEVGLFADTQYF. Written as DNA, the CDR3 is TGTGCCAGCAGCCAAGAGGTCGGGCTGTTCGCAGATACGCAGTATTTT.

The chain carries TRBV27 and TRBJ2-1; no reliable D call. CDR3 size: 14 residues. Trimming shortened V by 5 bases and J by 8 bases, and 16 bases separated the two germline ends. CDR1 is MNHEY, CDR2 SMNVEV, per germline (reference sequence). The DNA of the CDR3 is TGTGCCAGCAGTCCCCCCGGGTCGGTTGATGAGCAGTTCTTC. Its protein product is CASSPPGSVDEQFF.

The chain couples TRBV7-2 to TRBJ2-5; D is possibly TRBD1 (5 bases). The CDR3 has 16 amino acids. The V gene's germline CDR1 is SGHTA and CDR2 FQGNSA. Trimming removed 1 base from V and 3 bases from J, with 15 bases in between. CDR3 in amino acids: CASSLDVGLAKETQYF. In DNA, the CDR3 is TGTGCCAGCAGCTTAGATGTGGGGCTCGCGAAAGAGACCCAGTACTTC. Filled out from reference TRBV7-2 and TRBJ2-5, the complete variable domain reads GAGVSQSPSNKVTEKGKDVELRCDPISGHTALYWYRQSLGQGLEFLIYFQGNSAPDKSGLPSDRFSAERTGGSVSTLTIQRTQQEDSAVYLCASSLDVGLAKETQYFGPGTRLLVL.

This chain joins TRBV20-1 and TRBJ2-5; tentative D call: TRBD1 (5 bases). Matching the DNA end better, TRBJ2-7 makes the J call doubtful. Germline V gene data show CDR1 as DFQATT and CDR2 as SNEGSKA (reference sequence). The length of the CDR3 is 12 residues. The CDR3 sequence is CSASRGTYEQYF. The CDR3 region has the DNA TGCAGTGCTAGTAGGGGCACCTACGAGCAGTACTTC.

V usage is TRBV6-5 and J usage is TRBJ1-5, with a tentative D call TRBD1 (6 bases). Germline loops: CDR1 MNHEY, CDR2 SVGAGI. V was shortened by 2 bases and J by 11 bases, with 16 bases between the two germline ends. There are 14 residues in the CDR3. The chain's CDR3 is CASSYTRDTRAQHF. CDR3 bases: TGTGCCAGCAGTTACACCAGGGACACTCGGGCCCAGCATTTT.

At least ten counts were recorded for this clonotype. This sequence joins TRBV27 and TRBJ2-7; perhaps D is TRBD1 or TRBD2 (5 bases each). Germline V CDR1 and CDR2: MNHEY, SMNVEV (reference sequence). The CDR3 has 14 residues. V dropped 3 bases and J dropped 0 bases, with 9 bases sitting between them. CDR3 sequence reads: CASSFDGTSYEQYF. DNA for the CDR3: TGTGCCAGCAGTTTTGATGGGACCTCCTACGAGCAGTACTTC.

The CDR3 is CASSLEGTGFNQPQHF. As DNA, the CDR3 is TGTGCCAGCAGCTTGGAAGGGACAGGGTTTAACCAGCCCCAGCATTTT. The gene calls are TRBV5-4 and TRBJ1-5, with 9 nucleotides matching TRBD1. The CDR3 loop spans 16 amino acids. Germline V gene data show CDR1 as SGHNT and CDR2 as YYREEE (reference sequence). V trimming: 0 bases; J trimming: 7 bases; junction bases outside the gene matches: 8. The full variable domain, rest sourced from reference TRBV5-4 and TRBJ1-5, is ETGVTQSPTHLIKTRGQQVTLRCSSQSGHNTVSWYQQALGQGPQFIFQYYREEENGRGNFPPRFSGLQFPNYSSELNVNALELDDSALYLCASSLEGTGFNQPQHFGDGTRLSIL.

The chain couples TRBV7-2 to TRBJ1-6, with TRBD1 as a possible D gene (5 bases). Trimming removed 6 bases from V and 5 bases from J, with 17 bases in between. Germline lookup yields CDR1 SGHTA and CDR2 FQGNSA. The CDR3 runs to 16 residues. CDR3 sequence reads: CASRPGLGVNNSPLHF. CDR3 nucleotide sequence: TGTGCCAGCAGACCGGGGCTCGGGGTTAATAATTCACCCCTCCACTTT.

This chain joins TRBV19 and TRBJ1-1, with unresolved D. In germline, CDR1 is LNHDA, CDR2 SQIVND (reference sequence). Trimming removed 3 bases at V and 4 bases at J, with 6 bases between. This CDR3 has 12 amino acids. CDR3 sequence (DNA): TGTGCCAGTAGTATCTGGAGCACTGAAGCTTTCTTT. The encoded protein is CASSIWSTEAFF.

This clonotype was seen a handful of times. The chain links TRBV5-1 to TRBJ2-3; tentatively, D is TRBD2 (6 bases). V lost 3 bases, J lost 1 base, and 18 bases lay in between. This CDR3 region has 17 residues. The germline V gene encodes CDR1 SGHRS and CDR2 YFSETQ. The CDR3 region is CASSYPPSDGGTDTQYF. The CDR3, as DNA: TGCGCCAGCAGCTACCCCCCTAGCGACGGTGGCACAGATACGCAGTATTTT.

This clonotype showed up many times. This rearrangement joins TRBV28 to TRBJ2-7; D gene ambiguous. Germline loops: CDR1 MDHEN, CDR2 SYDVKM. This CDR3 is built from 12 residues. The V gene lost 2 bases and the J gene lost 5 bases, with 7 bases spanning the gap. The CDR3 loop is CASSLRSHEQYF. The CDR3 nucleotides read TGTGCCAGCAGTTTACGCAGCCACGAGCAGTACTTC.

The gene calls are TRBV4-1 and TRBJ2-1; a weak D match, TRBD2 (6 bases). Per the germline V gene, CDR1 is MGHRA and CDR2 is YSYEKL. V was cut by 2 bases and J by 0 bases, with 8 bases left in between. The CDR3 is 15 amino acids. Written as DNA, the CDR3 is TGCGCCAGCAGCCAACTGGGGGGCTCCTACAATGAGCAGTTCTTC. Protein: CASSQLGGSYNEQFF.

The CDR3 reads CASSLGQKSRSYEQYF. CDR3 nucleotides: TGTGCCAGCAGCTTAGGCCAGAAGTCGCGATCCTACGAGCAGTACTTC. The chain couples TRBV11-2 to TRBJ2-7, with D unclear. Trimming took 1 base from V and 1 from J, leaving 14 bases between them. CDR1 is SGHAT and CDR2 is FQNNGV in the germline V gene. The length of the CDR3 is 16 residues.

This clonotype has just one count. The rearrangement joins TRBV5-6 to TRBJ2-1, with TRBD2 matching over 8 bases. Germline lookup yields CDR1 SGHDT and CDR2 YYEEEE. V was pared by 1 base and J by 13 bases, with 19 bases of the junction left unmatched. The CDR3 extends over 17 amino acids. DNA for the CDR3: TGTGCCAGCAGCTTGTTCTTCGTGACTAGCGCGGAGGAGACCCAGTTCTTC. This gives the protein CASSLFFVTSAEETQFF.

In its sample, this clonotype was seen a few times. The chain uses TRBV24-1 and TRBJ2-5, with 8 bases fitting TRBD1. The CDR3 is 16 residues long. With V trimmed by 2 bases and J by 4 bases, 8 bases remained unmatched. Germline V gives CDR1 KGHDR, CDR2 SFDVKD. CDR3 coding DNA: TGTGCCACCAGTGATTCAAGGACAGGGTGGGGAGAGACCCAGTACTTC. Encoded protein: CATSDSRTGWGETQYF.

V and J are TRBV5-5 and TRBJ2-7; D is uncertain. The CDR3 spans 16 residues. Trimming removed 1 base at V and 4 bases at J, with 18 bases between. Germline values: CDR1 SGHKS, CDR2 YYEKEE (reference sequence). The CDR3 reads CASSLFGWDKAYEQYF. CDR3 DNA: TGTGCCAGCAGCTTGTTCGGGTGGGATAAGGCTTACGAGCAGTACTTC.

The sample holds a few counts of this clonotype. The gene calls are TRBV12-3 or TRBV12-4 and TRBJ2-3; maybe TRBD1 (6 bases). V was shortened by 3 bases and J by 0 bases, with 10 bases between the two germline ends. This CDR3 contains 15 residues. The CDR3 DNA reads TGTGCCAGCAGTTTCTACGACAGGAGCACAGATACGCAGTATTTT. Amino acids: CASSFYDRSTDTQYF.